A selection of T cell receptor beta chains follows, all from one sample in a study of blood T cell repertoires in COVID-19. The table came from immunoSEQ multiplex PCR; TCRdb's copy has only in-frame clones and leaves some out. The data contain around 150,000 clones, roughly 80% of them singletons. The material sequenced was peripheral blood. The receptors were sampled from a woman in her 40s with COVID-19, enrolled during active disease. Both conserved end residues are part of each CDR3. Each record gives: clone size, J gene, V gene, D gene, CDR3 protein, CDR3 DNA. D genes are given only for firm matches. Clone size, where shown, is once, few, many, or a class for clones that have expanded.

size: NA; J: TRBJ1-2; V: TRBV6-5; D: TRBD1; CDR3: CASSRQGSSYTF; DNA: TGTGCCAGCAGCCGACAGGGGTCGAGCTACACCTTC
size: NA; J: TRBJ1-4; V: TRBV2; D: TRBD1; CDR3: CASVITGGGEKLFF; DNA: TGTGCCAGCGTTATCACAGGGGGCGGTGAAAAACTGTTTTTT
size: once; J: TRBJ2-2; V: TRBV9; D: NA; CDR3: CASSVDLEATGELFF; DNA: TGTGCCAGCAGCGTAGACCTCGAGGCCACCGGGGAGCTGTTTTTT
size: once; J: TRBJ1-2; V: TRBV7-9; D: NA; CDR3: CASSLDSSSYGYTF; DNA: TGTGCCAGCAGCTTAGACAGTTCCTCCTATGGCTACACCTTC
size: once; J: TRBJ1-6; V: TRBV2; D: NA; CDR3: CASSEALGGNSPLHF; DNA: TGTGCCAGCAGTGAGGCATTGGGGGGAAATTCACCCCTCCACTTT
size: NA; J: TRBJ2-3; V: TRBV5-1; D: NA; CDR3: CASNIAYTDTQYF; DNA: TGCGCCAGCAATATTGCGTATACAGATACGCAGTATTTT
size: NA; J: TRBJ2-1; V: TRBV6-5; D: TRBD2; CDR3: CASAQIAGGSNEQFF; DNA: TGTGCCAGCGCACAGATAGCGGGAGGCTCCAATGAGCAGTTCTTC
size: NA; J: TRBJ2-5; V: TRBV6-5; D: NA; CDR3: CASRQGETQYF; DNA: TGTGCCAGCAGACAGGGAGAGACCCAGTACTTC
size: NA; J: TRBJ1-5; V: TRBV7-6; D: NA; CDR3: CASSPTQGPQHF; DNA: TGTGCCAGCAGCCCCACCCAGGGGCCCCAGCATTTT
size: NA; J: TRBJ1-1; V: TRBV5-1; D: TRBD1; CDR3: CASSFWTGGNEAFF; DNA: TGCGCCAGCAGCTTCTGGACAGGGGGCAATGAAGCTTTCTTT
size: once; J: TRBJ2-4; V: TRBV29-1; D: TRBD2; CDR3: CSVEEGGRTKNIQYF; DNA: TGCAGCGTTGAAGAAGGCGGGAGAACCAAAAACATTCAGTACTTC
size: NA; J: TRBJ2-7; V: TRBV5-1; D: TRBD2; CDR3: CASSLASGSSYEQYF; DNA: TGCGCCAGCAGCTTAGCTAGCGGGAGTTCCTACGAGCAGTACTTC
size: NA; J: TRBJ2-7; V: TRBV30; D: TRBD1; CDR3: CALRDRNYEQYF; DNA: TGTGCCCTACGGGACAGAAACTACGAGCAGTACTTC
size: NA; J: TRBJ2-5; V: TRBV27; D: NA; CDR3: CASSLFIRGRETQYF; DNA: TGTGCCAGCAGTTTATTCATCCGGGGTCGGGAGACCCAGTACTTC
size: once; J: TRBJ2-6; V: TRBV30; D: TRBD1; CDR3: CAWSVQGVPGANVLTF; DNA: TGTGCCTGGAGCGTCCAGGGGGTCCCTGGGGCCAACGTCCTGACTTTC
size: NA; J: TRBJ1-5; V: TRBV27; D: NA; CDR3: CASSLESNQPQHF; DNA: TGTGCCAGCAGTCTAGAGAGCAATCAGCCCCAGCATTTT
size: NA; J: TRBJ1-1; V: TRBV19; D: TRBD1; CDR3: CASSQGADTEAFF; DNA: TGTGCCAGTAGTCAGGGGGCAGACACTGAAGCTTTCTTT